Listed here are 13 T cell receptor beta chains from one sample, sequenced in a study of prognosis after radiotherapy for stage I lung cancer (dated by TCRdb to about 2021). TCRdb names Illumina HiSeq 3000 as the instrument used. The TCR beta CDR3 region was amplified from genomic DNA by two rounds of multiplex PCR. In the first PCR round, primers specific to each TRBV and TRBJ gene were used, and the primer sequences were filed in Chinese patent CN105087789A. Using fastp at Q25 and MiXCR, TCRdb reprocessed the public reads and kept productive beta chains. A single entry per CDR3 protein holds the most common genes and DNA from its merged rows. Recorded for this sample are 14,000 or so distinct CDR3 sequences; roughly 52% of them occurred a single time. Around 38% of the sample comes from the top ten. Here the sequenced sample was PBMCs, taken before or after stereotactic body radiation therapy (not recorded which). The receptors come from a donor of 50 years or more with non-small cell lung cancer.

In the case of this clonotype: Mismatch with germline at one junction end may stem from a read error. The chain is built from TRBV18 and TRBJ2-5, with a possible D match to TRBD2 (5 bases). The CDR3 sequence is 16 residues long. Germline V CDR1 and CDR2: KGHSH, LQKENI. DNA of the CDR3: TGTGTCAGCTCACCACCGAGGGTGGCGTTCCAAGAGACCCAGTACTTC. Encoded protein: CVSSPPRVAFQETQYF.

Comments on this clonotype: This likely traces to a read error, being one base from a far larger clone. This rearrangement joins TRBV6-4 to TRBJ1-6; TRBD1 is a possible D gene (6 bases). V lost 9 bases and J 4 bases, leaving 10 bases between the germline ends. This CDR3 is 13 amino acids long. Germline-derived CDR1 and CDR2 are MRHNA and SNTAGT. The CDR3 DNA follows: TGTGCCAGACGGGACAATTATAATTCACCCCTCCACTTT. It codes for CARRDNYNSPLHF.

This clonotype is labeled as medium-sized. V is TRBV5-1 and J is TRBJ1-3; D is uncertain. The length of the CDR3 is 14 residues. Germline assignment: CDR1 SGHRS and CDR2 YFSETQ. Between the trimmed V and J ends, which lost 1 base and 4 bases, there was a span of 9 bases. The CDR3 is CASSLYGVGNTIYF. The CDR3 coding sequence is TGCGCCAGCAGCTTGTATGGGGTCGGAAACACCATATATTTT.

By share of the sample, this clonotype is medium-sized. This rearrangement joins TRBV30 to TRBJ1-4; 7 bases agree with TRBD1. CDR3 length: 13 residues. CDR1 and CDR2 from the germline V gene are GTSNPN and SVGIG (reference sequence). V lost 5 bases and J lost 6; bases outside the gene matches: 6. This CDR3 is CAWDQGEDEKLFF. The CDR3 DNA is TGTGCCTGGGACCAGGGGGAGGATGAAAAACTGTTTTTT.

The chain has TRBV6-1 and TRBJ1-5, with D uncertain. Germline CDR1 is MNHNS and CDR2 is SASEGT. V was pared by 7 bases and J by 0 bases, with 19 bases between. The CDR3 covers 17 residues. DNA of the CDR3: TGTGCCAGCAATGGTATCTCTGGACCATATAGCAATCAGCCCCAGCATTTT. This gives the protein CASNGISGPYSNQPQHF.

The chain uses TRBV6-1 and TRBJ2-3; either TRBD1 or TRBD2 may supply D (7 bases each). V lost 6 bases, J lost 5 bases, and 18 bases lay in between. Per germline, CDR1 MNHNS and CDR2 SASEGT. This CDR3 contains 15 residues. Here the CDR3 DNA reads TGTGCCAGCAGGCGTCAGGGGGAGGGTGGAGATACGCAGTATTTT. Translated, it gives CASRRQGEGGDTQYF.

This clonotype was counted at least ten times. The genes are TRBV19 and TRBJ2-5; no firm D call. Trimming took off 7 bases at V and 4 bases at J, with 10 bases between the two ends. Germline CDR1 is LNHDA and CDR2 is SQIVND (reference sequence). The CDR3 sequence is 12 residues long. Here the CDR3 DNA reads TGTGCCAGTACGAGCAATGGAGAGACCCAGTACTTC. Translated, it gives CASTSNGETQYF.

Worth noting for this clonotype: A far larger clone is off by one base, so a read error is likely. This sequence joins TRBV7-3 and TRBJ2-7, with 7 bases identical to TRBD2. The DNA end is a closer match to TRBJ2-1, so the J assignment may be wrong. The CDR3 sequence is 14 residues long. Germline loops: CDR1 SGHTA, CDR2 FQGTGA. Here the CDR3 reads CASSLCSGGNEQFF. CDR3 sequence (DNA): TGTGCCAGCAGCTTATGTTCGGGGGGAAATGAGCAGTTCTTC.

About this clonotype: A junction end diverges from the germline sequence, so it may reflect a read error. V usage is TRBV6-1 and J usage is TRBJ1-2; D is ambiguous. The germline V gene has CDR1 MNHNS and CDR2 SASEGT. This CDR3 has 13 amino acids. The CDR3 sequence: CASSERSNYGYTF. The CDR3 bases are TGTGCAAGCAGTGAAAGGTCTAACTATGGCTACACCTTC.

The V call is TRBV20-1, the J call TRBJ2-3; D is unclear. Germline loops: CDR1 DFQATT, CDR2 SNEGSKA (reference sequence). Trimming stripped 2 bases from V and 2 bases from J, with 5 bases between. The CDR3 loop spans 12 amino acids. Here the CDR3 DNA reads TGCAGTGCTAGAACAGCCACAGATACGCAGTATTTT. Translated: CSARTATDTQYF.

CDR3 nucleotides: TGTGCCAGCAGGAGGGGGGGGGCCACGGATACGCAGTATTTT. It codes for CASRRGGATDTQYF. The genes are TRBV6-1 and TRBJ2-3; D possibly corresponds to TRBD2 (7 bases). Germline lookup yields CDR1 MNHNS and CDR2 SASEGT. This CDR3 has 14 amino acids. The V and J ends lost 6 bases and 6 bases respectively, with 16 bases between them.

V is TRBV15 and J is TRBJ2-7, with D maybe TRBD2 (7 bases). Trimming pared 2 bases from V and 5 bases from J, leaving 13 bases between. The germline V gene has CDR1 LNHNV and CDR2 YYDKDF (reference sequence). This CDR3 spans 14 amino acids. The CDR3 region has the DNA TGTGCCACCAGCAGAAGCGGGACAATAGACGAGCAGTACTTC. Protein sequence: CATSRSGTIDEQYF.

By share of the sample, this clonotype is medium-sized. The chain uses TRBV11-2 and TRBJ2-1; D is ambiguous. Trimming stripped 5 bases from V and 4 bases from J, with 9 bases between. The CDR3 length is 13 residues. Germline V lookup: CDR1 SGHAT, CDR2 FQNNGV. The CDR3 sequence is CASSIGRYNEQFF. CDR3 DNA: TGTGCCAGCAGCATCGGACGGTACAATGAGCAGTTCTTC.